The 10 T cell receptor beta chains below all came from one sample that was sequenced in a study of brain T cells in children with intractable seizures. Here immunoSEQ multiplex PCR was the method, and the copy in TCRdb shows in-frame clones only, minus some. Here the sample spans around 340,000 clones, nearly 95% being singletons. As for time point: blood from clinic visit 5 months post-surgery; TSC patient then seizure free. The material was peripheral blood, obtained 4 to 5 months after surgery. Receptor source: a boy under two years old with tuberous sclerosis and intractable seizures.

J is TRBJ1-2 and V is TRBV28; unclear D gene. This CDR3 region has 14 residues. V was trimmed by 5 bases and J by 3 bases, leaving 13 bases between them. Germline-derived CDR1 and CDR2 are MDHEN and SYDVKM. The CDR3 is CASSTTIIDYGYTF. The CDR3 DNA reads TGTGCCAGCAGTACCACTATCATTGACTATGGCTACACCTTC.

The CDR3 loop is CASSQGQGIYTGELFF. DNA for the CDR3: TGTGCCAGCAGCCAGGGACAGGGTATTTACACCGGGGAGCTGTTTTTT. The chain is built from TRBV3-1 (or the pseudogene TRBV3-2) and TRBJ2-2, with 9 bases aligning to TRBD1. Germline trimming cut 3 bases from V and 3 bases from J; bases unmatched to any gene: 5. CDR3 length equals 16 residues. The germline gives CDR1 LGHDT, CDR2 YNNKEL (reference sequence).

The chain links TRBV4-1 to TRBJ1-2; TRBD1 matches at 10 bases. CDR3 length: 17 amino acids. The ends lost 1 base at V and 7 bases at J; junction bases unmatched: 12. Germline lookup yields CDR1 MGHRA and CDR2 YSYEKL. The CDR3: CASSQALGQGERGGYTF. Here the CDR3 DNA reads TGCGCCAGCAGCCAAGCCCTTGGACAGGGGGAAAGGGGTGGCTACACCTTC.

V is TRBV6-5 and J is TRBJ1-2; D gene unclear. This CDR3 has 15 residues. The germline V and J ends were trimmed by 7 bases and 8 bases, with 23 bases remaining between them. Germline CDR1 is MNHEY and CDR2 is SVGAGI. CDR3 coding DNA: TGTGCCAGCACCCTCTCAGAGGCGGATCCTCTGGGCTACACCTTC. Translating it yields CASTLSEADPLGYTF.

This clone is a singleton in its sample. This sequence joins TRBV3-1 (or the pseudogene TRBV3-2) and TRBJ2-1; tentative D call: TRBD2 (6 bases). Trimming removed 0 bases at V and 8 bases at J, with 11 bases between. The CDR3 runs 14 residues. CDR1 and CDR2 (germline): LGHDT, YNNKEL (reference sequence). This chain's CDR3 is CASSQESWGDEQFF. In nucleotides, the CDR3 is TGTGCCAGCAGCCAAGAAAGTTGGGGGGATGAGCAGTTCTTC.

This clone has just one count. This chain links TRBV6-6 with TRBJ2-7; D unclear. CDR1 is MNHNY and CDR2 is SVGAGI in the germline V gene (reference sequence). V shed 5 bases and J shed 3 bases, with 8 bases lying between them. This CDR3 has 12 amino acids. The CDR3 region is CASSIPLYEQYF. In DNA, the CDR3 is TGTGCCAGCAGTATCCCCCTCTACGAGCAGTACTTC.

The chain links TRBV27 to TRBJ2-7, with 7 bases aligning to TRBD1. Looked up from germline, CDR1 is MNHEY and CDR2 is SMNVEV (reference sequence). The CDR3 totals 15 residues. The J segment lost 3 bases and the V segment lost 7 bases, leaving 12 bases of the junction unmatched. CDR3 DNA sequence: TGTGCCAGCAAACTCGGGACAGACCTACTCTACGAGCAGTACTTC. Its protein product is CASKLGTDLLYEQYF.

About this clone itself: Other DNA sequences in the sample encode the same CDR3. The J gene is TRBJ1-1, the V gene TRBV4-1; the D is unclear. The CDR3 is 12 amino acids. CDR1 and CDR2 (germline): MGHRA, YSYEKL. Deletions cut 1 base from V and 4 bases from J, with 4 bases between. This chain's CDR3 is CASSQGTTEAFF. In DNA, the CDR3 is TGCGCCAGCAGCCAAGGGACCACTGAAGCTTTCTTT.

The chain recombines TRBV7-9 with TRBJ2-7, with 7 positions matching TRBD1. This CDR3 has 16 residues. In germline, CDR1 is SEHNR, CDR2 FQNEAQ (reference sequence). J gave up 5 bases and V 1 base, and 11 bases lay outside the gene matches. The CDR3 DNA reads TGTGCCAGCAGCTTAGTCAGAGGGGGCGCCTACGACGAGCAGTACTTC. Residues: CASSLVRGGAYDEQYF.

The chain couples TRBV5-1 to TRBJ1-2; D unresolved. The CDR3 has 14 amino acids. The V end was cut by 4 bases, the J end by 1 base, with 11 bases between. The germline CDR1 and CDR2 sequences are SGHRS and YFSETQ. The CDR3 reads CASSPPLDNYGYTF. The CDR3, as DNA: TGCGCCAGCAGCCCGCCCCTCGATAACTATGGCTACACCTTC.